These 9 T cell receptor beta chains were sequenced from one sample in a study of T-cell memory formation after mild COVID-19. TCRdb processed the 5' RACE reads anew with MiXCR; each CDR3 protein has one entry. The table has around 370,000 distinct CDR3 sequences, around a fifth seen once. The sample was PBMCs or a T cell subset sorted from them (not recorded which). The receptors were sampled from an adult woman who had mild COVID-19 (a few samples of this study predate the infection). Cell type and time point are not known.

This chain joins TRBV27 and TRBJ2-3; no firm D call. The CDR3 extends over 13 amino acids. V was shortened by 3 bases and J by 6 bases, with 10 bases between the two germline ends. Germline CDR1 and CDR2: MNHEY and SMNVEV (reference sequence). The CDR3 here is CASSLWGGDTQYF. The CDR3 region has the DNA TGTGCCAGCAGTTTGTGGGGTGGGGATACGCAGTATTTT.

The chain has TRBV5-1 and TRBJ2-1; D is possibly TRBD1 (6 bases). There are 16 residues in the CDR3. V was shortened by 4 bases and J by 4 bases, with 18 bases between the two germline ends. Germline-derived CDR1 and CDR2 are SGHRS and YFSETQ. The CDR3 protein is CASSGVDSALYNEQFF. CDR3 DNA sequence: TGCGCCAGCAGCGGAGTGGACAGCGCACTTTACAATGAGCAGTTCTTC.

The CDR3 sequence: CASILEPGSNEQFF. The CDR3 region has the DNA TGTGCCAGCATTCTAGAGCCGGGATCCAATGAGCAGTTCTTC. The chain employs TRBV7-2 and TRBJ2-1, with D perhaps TRBD2 (5 bases). Germline CDR1 reads SGHTA; CDR2 reads FQGNSA. This CDR3 has 14 amino acids. V lost 7 bases, J lost 6 bases, and 16 bases lay in between.

This clonotype was recorded a few times. The chain carries TRBV2 and TRBJ2-5; no definite D call. There are 14 residues in the CDR3. The germline V gene encodes CDR1 SNHLY and CDR2 FYNNEI. Trimming left V 7 bases short and J 1 base short, with 13 bases between. The CDR3 DNA is TGTGCCAGCAAGCCCGATCAGCGCCAAGAGACCCAGTACTTC. Encoded protein: CASKPDQRQETQYF. The full variable domain, its missing parts supplied by reference TRBV2 and TRBJ2-5, is EPEVTQTPSHQVTQMGQEVILRCVPISNHLYFYWYRQILGQKVEFLVSFYNNEISEKSEIFDDQFSVERPDGSNFTLKIRSTKLEDSAMYFCASKPDQRQETQYFGPGTRLLVL.

This clonotype was picked up a small number of times. J is TRBJ1-2 and V is TRBV7-9, with a possible D match to TRBD1 (6 bases). There are 14 residues in the CDR3. Trimming stripped 5 bases from V and 0 bases from J, with 10 bases between. The germline gives CDR1 SEHNR, CDR2 FQNEAQ (reference sequence). CDR3 protein: CASSTDRSNYGYTF. The CDR3 DNA sequence: TGTGCCAGCAGCACGGACAGATCTAACTATGGCTACACCTTC. The complete variable domain, with remaining parts taken from reference TRBV7-9 and TRBJ1-2, reads DTGVSQNPRHKITKRGQNVTFRCDPISEHNRLYWYRQTLGQGPEFLTYFQNEAQLEKSRLLSDRFSAERPKGSFSTLEIQRTEQGDSAMYLCASSTDRSNYGYTFGSGTRLTVV.

The chain carries TRBV20-1 and TRBJ2-7; TRBD1 aligns across 9 bases. With 5 bases clipped from V and 1 base from J, the junction kept 9 bases outside the gene matches. Germline V gene lookup returns CDR1 DFQATT and CDR2 SNEGSKA (reference sequence). The CDR3 has 15 amino acids. This chain's CDR3 is CSAPNTGGGSYEQYF. The CDR3 nucleotides are TGCAGTGCTCCTAATACAGGGGGCGGTTCCTACGAGCAGTACTTC.

This chain uses TRBV14 with TRBJ2-5, with 14 bases fitting TRBD2. The length of the CDR3 is 14 residues. J was trimmed by 4 bases and V by 5 bases; bases with no gene match: 0. CDR1 and CDR2 (germline): SGHDN, FVKESK. CDR3 sequence (DNA): TGTGCCAGCAGCGGACTAGCGGGAGGAGAGACCCAGTACTTC. It translates to CASSGLAGGETQYF.

This clonotype was picked up a small number of times. The chain couples TRBV24-1 to TRBJ2-1, with TRBD2 identical over 7 bases. The germline V gene encodes CDR1 KGHDR and CDR2 SFDVKD. After removal of 12 bases from V and 3 bases from J, the junction contained 7 bases not matched to a gene. The CDR3 contains 13 residues. The CDR3 DNA reads TGTGCCGCGGGAGTCGGGAGCTACAATGAGCAGTTCTTC. It yields the protein CAAGVGSYNEQFF.

The CDR3 coding sequence is TGCAGTGCTTATTTAAATGAGCAGTTCTTC. Its translation: CSAYLNEQFF. This sequence joins TRBV20-1 and TRBJ2-1; D not resolved. The germline V gene has CDR1 DFQATT and CDR2 SNEGSKA (reference sequence). The CDR3 covers 10 residues. V was cut by 5 bases and J by 7 bases, with 6 bases left in between.